Listed below are T cell receptor beta chains from one sample, sequenced in a study of T cell repertoires in cytomegalovirus infection. TCRdb re-called the reads with MiXCR, one entry per CDR3 protein. This table has 600,000 to 800,000 distinct CDR3 sequences, approximately 24% appearing once. Sequencing was done on a sample of CD8+ T cells from PBMCs. These receptors were obtained from a human donor in good health (CMV status not recorded). Some clones in this sample may be carry-over from other donors' samples. The CDR3 runs from the conserved cysteine through the conserved F or W.

>TRBJ2-1|TRBV2
CASGLTSGSYNEQFF
>TRBJ1-1|TRBV19
CASSNPPATEAFF
>TRBJ2-2|TRBV28
CASSFPIWPGQGAPGELFF
>TRBJ2-7|TRBV28
CASRPDLPYEQYF
>TRBJ1-6|TRBV5-5
CASSQERSSYNSPLHF
>TRBJ1-2|TRBV7-6
CASSPPRGGRPRHYGYTF
>TRBJ1-1|TRBV19
CASSLGFRDTEAFF
>TRBJ1-1|TRBV6-5
CASSYGPGRAAFF
>TRBJ2-3|TRBV28
CASSHERGSGATDTQYF
>TRBJ2-5|TRBV15
CATSRPGSKATQYF
>TRBJ2-7|TRBV6-2/TRBV6-3
CASSSVPVWVRGSYEQYF
>TRBJ1-1|TRBV5-1
CASSLAKFPPNTEAFF
>TRBJ2-3|TRBV5-1
CASRQGSGADTDTQYF
>TRBJ2-1|TRBV20-1
CSARTGGGLDYYYNEQFF
>TRBJ2-2|TRBV29-1
CSVVGPLQLDTGELFF
>TRBJ1-2|TRBV7-6
CASSSDTLADYGYTF
>TRBJ1-2|TRBV28
CASSSPSQGFNYGYTF
>TRBJ2-2|TRBV29-1
CSVGPATGELFF
>TRBJ1-1|TRBV4-1
CASSQKFRTLTEAFF
>TRBJ1-5|TRBV11-3
CASSFPYQPQHF
>TRBJ2-2|TRBV20-1
CSARRQRAGELFF
>TRBJ2-5|TRBV6-5
CASSTHWQALVKTQYF
>TRBJ2-5|TRBV4-1
CASSQDKSISQETQYF
>TRBJ1-5|TRBV20-1
CSARGDTEGNQPQHF
>TRBJ2-3|TRBV27
CASSLEDRYTDTQYF
>TRBJ1-3|TRBV7-9
CASSLGLHTIYF
>TRBJ1-2|TRBV28
CASSLLGQVGYTF